A selection of T cell receptor beta chains follows, all from one sample in a study of cytomegalovirus exposure and HLA in healthy donors. The protocol was immunoSEQ multiplex PCR, while the TCRdb copy is restricted to in-frame clones and leaves out a portion. The sample has fewer than 150,000 clones, under 70% seen once. The material sequenced was PBMCs. The receptor set was obtained from a man younger than 35 in good health and CMV-seropositive. Each CDR3 is given with its conserved first and last residue. A D gene is named only where the DNA matches it firmly. Only some rows state a clone size, as once, few, many or a class for expanded clones.

clone_size | j_call | v_call | d_call | cdr3_nt | cdr3_aa
. | TRBJ2-2 | TRBV11-2 | . | TGTGCCAGCAGCTTAATCCCCATCCGGACACAGAACACCGGGGAGCTGTTTTTT | CASSLIPIRTQNTGELFF
few | TRBJ2-3 | TRBV28 | . | TGTGCCAGCAGTCAACCTATGTCCTCTAGCACAGATACGCAGTATTTT | CASSQPMSSSTDTQYF
. | TRBJ2-7 | TRBV10-3 | . | TGTGCCATCAGTGCTTCGGGGGGCGGTCCCCAAAGTCTCTTC | CAISASGGGPQSLF
few | TRBJ1-1 | TRBV5-1 | TRBD1 | TGCGCCAGCAGCTTCGGGGTCCCAGGGGGCGCAATGAACACTGAAGCTTTCTTT | CASSFGVPGGAMNTEAFF
. | TRBJ1-3 | TRBV28 | . | TGTGCCAGCAGTCTCCACGGGAGCTCTGGAAACACCATATATTTT | CASSLHGSSGNTIYF
once | TRBJ2-5 | TRBV4-2 | TRBD1 | TGTGCCAGCAGAGAGAACAGGGGTTCGAAGACCCAGTACTTC | CASRENRGSKTQYF
. | TRBJ2-7 | TRBV11-2 | . | TGTGCCAGCAGCTTAGGAGTCTACGAGCAGTACTTC | CASSLGVYEQYF
few | TRBJ2-7 | TRBV10-2 | . | TGCGCCAGCAGTGAGAGAGGGGGAGCCTACGAGCAGTACTTC | CASSERGGAYEQYF
. | TRBJ1-5 | TRBV6-5 | . | TGTGCCAGCAGTTCCGAGGGTGGAGGGCCCCAGCATTTT | CASSSEGGGPQHF
. | TRBJ2-7 | TRBV7-2 | TRBD1 | TGTGCCAGCAGCTTCGACAGGGGCCGGGAAAACGAGCAGTACTTC | CASSFDRGRENEQYF
. | TRBJ2-7 | TRBV25-1 | . | TGTGCCAGCAGTCGAGTGAGAGGTCAAACTAACGAGCAGTACTTC | CASSRVRGQTNEQYF
once | TRBJ2-1 | TRBV5-4 | TRBD1 | TGTGCCAGCAGCTTGGCGGGACAGGGTATCGTTGAGCAGTTCTTC | CASSLAGQGIVEQFF
few | TRBJ1-5 | TRBV19 | TRBD1 | TGTGCCAGTAGCAGGGGGAATCAGCCCCAGCATTTT | CASSRGNQPQHF
. | TRBJ1-6 | TRBV28 | TRBD1 | TGTGCCAGCAGTATCCCCCGGGACAGGGGGAATTCACCCCTCCACTTT | CASSIPRDRGNSPLHF
. | TRBJ1-2 | TRBV4-1 | . | TGCGCCAGCAGCCAACACGGGCAGGTGACAGCTAACTATGGCTACACCTTC | CASSQHGQVTANYGYTF
. | TRBJ2-7 | TRBV5-1 | TRBD1 | TGCGCCAGCAGCTTGTCGGTAGACTGGACAGGAGTCGGGTCCTACGAGCAGTACTTC | CASSLSVDWTGVGSYEQYF
. | TRBJ2-3 | TRBV28 | TRBD2 | TGTGCCAGCAGCTGGCGGGGGGTTAGCACAGATACGCAGTATTTT | CASSWRGVSTDTQYF
. | TRBJ1-2 | TRBV5-6 | TRBD1 | TGTGCCAGCAGTCCTGAAGACAGGGGGGGCTATGGCTACACCTTC | CASSPEDRGGYGYTF
. | TRBJ1-6 | TRBV6-5 | . | TGTGCCAGCAAACCGGACAGCATTAGGGATTCACCCCTCCACTTT | CASKPDSIRDSPLHF
. | TRBJ1-2 | TRBV7-2 | TRBD1 | TGTGCCAGCAGCTCACAGGGGTTTGGCTACACCTTC | CASSSQGFGYTF